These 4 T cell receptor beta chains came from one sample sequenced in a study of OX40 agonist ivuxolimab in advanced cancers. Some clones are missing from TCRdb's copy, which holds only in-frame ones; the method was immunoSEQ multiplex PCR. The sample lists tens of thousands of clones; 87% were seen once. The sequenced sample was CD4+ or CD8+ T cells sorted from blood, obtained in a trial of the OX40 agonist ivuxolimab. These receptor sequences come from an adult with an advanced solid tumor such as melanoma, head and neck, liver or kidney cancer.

The CDR3 is CASSLPESGTSSYNEQFF. The CDR3 bases are TGTGCCAGCAGCCTCCCCGAAAGCGGGACGAGCTCCTACAATGAGCAGTTCTTC. The chain carries TRBV7-2 and TRBJ2-1, with 7 bases identical to TRBD2. V was pared by 5 bases and J by 0 bases, with 13 bases of the junction left unmatched. Germline CDR1 SGHTA, CDR2 FQGNSA. The CDR3 loop spans 18 amino acids.

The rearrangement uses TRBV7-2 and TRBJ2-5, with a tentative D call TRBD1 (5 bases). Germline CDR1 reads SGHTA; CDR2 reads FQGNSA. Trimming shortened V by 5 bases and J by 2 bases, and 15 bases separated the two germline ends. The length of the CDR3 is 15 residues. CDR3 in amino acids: CASSAYRTTQETQYF. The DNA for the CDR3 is TGTGCCAGCAGCGCCTACAGGACAACGCAAGAGACCCAGTACTTC.

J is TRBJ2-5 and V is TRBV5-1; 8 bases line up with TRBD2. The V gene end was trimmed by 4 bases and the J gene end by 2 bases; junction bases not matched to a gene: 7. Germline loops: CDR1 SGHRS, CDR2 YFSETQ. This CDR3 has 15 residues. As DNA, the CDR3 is TGCGCCAGCAGCCTGAGCGGGAGTCGTCAAGAGACCCAGTACTTC. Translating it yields CASSLSGSRQETQYF.

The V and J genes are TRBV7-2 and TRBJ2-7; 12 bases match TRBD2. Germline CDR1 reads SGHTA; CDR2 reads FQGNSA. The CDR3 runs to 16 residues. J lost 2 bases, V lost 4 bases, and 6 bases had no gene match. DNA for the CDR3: TGTGCCAGCAGCTCCCGGACTAGCGGGGCCCCCTACGAGCAGTACTTC. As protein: CASSSRTSGAPYEQYF.